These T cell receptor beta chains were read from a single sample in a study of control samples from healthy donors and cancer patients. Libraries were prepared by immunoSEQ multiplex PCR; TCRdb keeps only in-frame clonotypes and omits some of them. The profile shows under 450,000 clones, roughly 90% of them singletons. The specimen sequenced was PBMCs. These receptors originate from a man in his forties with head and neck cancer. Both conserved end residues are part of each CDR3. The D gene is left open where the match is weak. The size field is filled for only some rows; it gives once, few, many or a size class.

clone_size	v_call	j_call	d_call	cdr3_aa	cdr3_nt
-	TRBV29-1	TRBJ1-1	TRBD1	CSVATGAGNTEAFF	TGCAGCGTTGCGACAGGGGCCGGGAACACTGAAGCTTTCTTT
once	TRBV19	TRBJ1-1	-	CASGTRGGGTEAFF	TGTGCCAGTGGCACCCGGGGAGGGGGCACTGAAGCTTTCTTT
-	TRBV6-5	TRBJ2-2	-	CASRGSDTGELFF	TGTGCCAGCAGGGGCTCGGACACCGGGGAGCTGTTTTTT
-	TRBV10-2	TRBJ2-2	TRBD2	CASRTGTSGSSGELFF	TGCGCCAGCAGGACAGGGACTAGCGGGAGCTCCGGGGAGCTGTTTTTT
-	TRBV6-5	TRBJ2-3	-	CASSAGGTDTQYF	TGTGCCAGCAGCGCCGGGGGCACAGATACGCAGTATTTT
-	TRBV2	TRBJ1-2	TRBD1	CASSVTGDAANYGYTF	TGTGCCAGCAGTGTGACAGGGGACGCCGCTAACTATGGCTACACCTTC
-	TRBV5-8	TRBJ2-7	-	CASSQGWVAYEQYF	TGTGCCAGCAGCCAAGGTTGGGTCGCCTACGAGCAGTACTTC
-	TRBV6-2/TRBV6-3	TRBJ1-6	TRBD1	CASSYFPGQANSPLHF	TGTGCCAGCAGTTATTTTCCGGGACAGGCAAATTCACCCCTCCACTTT
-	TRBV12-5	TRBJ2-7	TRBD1	CASASGTGIKREQYF	TGTGCTAGTGCCTCCGGGACAGGAATAAAACGCGAGCAGTACTTC
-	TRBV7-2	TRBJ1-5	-	CASSDRGGQPQHF	TGTGCCAGCAGCGACAGAGGAGGCCAGCCCCAGCATTTT
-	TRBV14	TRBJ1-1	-	CASSHIKTGLPRTEAFF	TGTGCCAGCAGCCATATCAAGACAGGCCTTCCACGTACTGAAGCTTTCTTT
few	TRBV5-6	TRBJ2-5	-	CASSVRVGVGETQYF	TGTGCCAGCAGCGTCCGCGTAGGGGTGGGAGAGACCCAGTACTTC
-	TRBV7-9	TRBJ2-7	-	CASSLDGGQGTYEQYF	TGTGCCAGCAGCTTAGACGGGGGGCAGGGAACCTACGAGCAGTACTTC
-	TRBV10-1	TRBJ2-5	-	CASSGGSGSEETQYF	TGCGCCAGCAGTGGGGGCTCGGGCAGCGAAGAGACCCAGTACTTC
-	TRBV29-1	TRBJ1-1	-	CSVDQLRESTEAFF	TGCAGCGTTGATCAACTCCGCGAGAGCACTGAAGCTTTCTTT
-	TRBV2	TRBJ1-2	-	CASSGTYYGYTF	TGTGCCAGCAGTGGCACCTACTATGGCTACACCTTC
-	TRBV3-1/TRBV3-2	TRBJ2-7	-	CASSQALAGTYEQYF	TGTGCCAGCAGCCAAGCGTTGGCCGGGACCTACGAGCAGTACTTC
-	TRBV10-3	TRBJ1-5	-	CAISDNREDQPQHF	TGTGCCATCAGTGACAACAGGGAGGATCAGCCCCAGCATTTT
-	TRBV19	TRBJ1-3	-	CASTRTDPSGNTIYF	TGTGCCAGTACCCGGACGGATCCCTCTGGAAACACCATATATTTT
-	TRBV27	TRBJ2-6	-	CASTNSGANVLTF	TGTGCCAGCACCAACTCTGGGGCCAACGTCCTGACTTTC
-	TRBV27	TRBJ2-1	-	CASSSHFDGATEQFF	TGTGCCAGCAGTTCCCACTTCGACGGGGCAACTGAGCAGTTCTTC
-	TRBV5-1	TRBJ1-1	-	CASTRGRGSMNTEAFF	TGCGCCAGCACCCGGGGTAGAGGGAGTATGAACACTGAAGCTTTCTTT
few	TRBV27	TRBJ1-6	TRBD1	CASSPRDRGVSPLHF	TGTGCCAGCAGTCCCCGGGACAGGGGGGTCTCGCCCCTCCACTTT
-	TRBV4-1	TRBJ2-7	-	CASSQEPESTKQYF	TGCGCCAGCAGCCAAGAACCGGAGAGTACGAAGCAGTACTTC
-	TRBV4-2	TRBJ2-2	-	CASSQTRVGSGELFF	TGTGCCAGCAGCCAGACCAGAGTCGGCAGCGGGGAGCTGTTTTTT
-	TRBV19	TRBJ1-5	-	CASSIQSVGAQHF	TGTGCCAGTAGTATTCAAAGCGTTGGGGCCCAGCATTTT
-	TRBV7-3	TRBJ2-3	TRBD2	CASSFRGGSTDTQYF	TGTGCCAGCAGCTTCCGCGGGGGGTCCACAGATACGCAGTATTTT
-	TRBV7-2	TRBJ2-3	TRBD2	CASSPPGSGRASTDTQYF	TGTGCCAGCAGCCCGCCGGGTAGCGGGAGGGCTAGCACAGATACGCAGTATTTT
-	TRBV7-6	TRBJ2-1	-	CASSSLAALASDEQFF	TGTGCCAGCAGCTCGTTAGCGGCCCTAGCATCGGATGAGCAGTTCTTC
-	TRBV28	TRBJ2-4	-	CASSGTSKNIQYF	TGTGCCAGCAGTGGGACAAGCAAAAACATTCAGTACTTC
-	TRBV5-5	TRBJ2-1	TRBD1	CASSLFGSGTANNEQFF	TGTGCCAGCAGCTTGTTTGGGTCCGGGACAGCAAACAATGAGCAGTTCTTC
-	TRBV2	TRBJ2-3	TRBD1	CASRAGQGSTDTQYF	TGTGCCAGCAGAGCGGGACAGGGGAGCACAGATACGCAGTATTTT
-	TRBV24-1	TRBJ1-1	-	CATSRGHSEAFF	TGTGCCACCAGCCGGGGACACTCTGAAGCTTTCTTT
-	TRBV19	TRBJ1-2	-	CASSFPKGHYGYTF	TGTGCCAGTAGTTTTCCGAAAGGGCACTATGGCTACACCTTC
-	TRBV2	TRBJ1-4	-	CASSEGRTNEKLFF	TGTGCCAGCAGTGAGGGCAGAACTAATGAAAAACTGTTTTTT
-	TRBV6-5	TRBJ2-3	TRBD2	CASNLAGGITDTQYF	TGTGCCAGCAATCTAGCGGGAGGAATCACAGATACGCAGTATTTT
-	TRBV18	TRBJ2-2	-	CASSPFTGELFF	TGTGCCAGCTCACCATTTACCGGGGAGCTGTTTTTT
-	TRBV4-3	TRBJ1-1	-	CASSQDARGGRAFF	TGCGCCAGCAGCCAAGATGCGCGCGGAGGTCGAGCTTTCTTT
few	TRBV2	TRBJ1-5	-	CASSPRMDQPQHF	TGTGCCAGCAGTCCAAGGATGGATCAGCCCCAGCATTTT
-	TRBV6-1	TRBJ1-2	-	CASSEYGQEGYTF	TGTGCCAGCAGTGAATACGGACAAGAGGGCTACACCTTC
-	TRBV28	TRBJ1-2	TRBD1	CASSFQDRGPSYTF	TGTGCCAGCAGTTTCCAGGACAGGGGTCCCTCCTACACCTTC
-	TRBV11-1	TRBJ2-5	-	CASSLEDETQYF	TGTGCCAGCAGCTTAGAAGATGAGACCCAGTACTTC
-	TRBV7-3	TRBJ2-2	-	CASSLSDGELFF	TGTGCCAGCAGCTTATCGGACGGGGAGCTGTTTTTT
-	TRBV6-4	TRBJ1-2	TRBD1	CASSDVPGQGYYGYTF	TGTGCCAGCAGTGACGTTCCGGGACAGGGCTACTATGGCTACACCTTC
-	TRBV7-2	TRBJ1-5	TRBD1	CASSSTGGKSQPQHF	TGTGCCAGCAGCTCAACAGGGGGCAAGTCTCAGCCCCAGCATTTT